The source of this T cell receptor (beta chain) is a study of blood T cell repertoires in COVID-19. Study in general: The United States, Italy and Spain provided the acute and convalescent COVID-19 samples. The cDNA or gDNA used as material had been derived from T cells, B-cell-depleted T cells, or PBMCs.

How the authors handled the data: Amplification from reference gene primers served as the basis for estimated nucleated cell counts. Repertoires were generated with immunoSEQ multiplex PCR, while TCRdb's copy carries only in-frame clones and drops some. That table is the source of V, J and clone size, and D and trimming were worked out from the DNA. Of under 80,000 clones listed, 80% to 90% are singletons. The CDR3 spans 15 residues. The receptor comes from an elderly woman with active or convalescent COVID-19. The sequenced sample consisted of peripheral blood. The chain links TRBV12-1 to TRBJ2-7; the D call TRBD1 from the table was never checked on the DNA. TRBV12-1 is a pseudogene locus. CDR3 in amino acids: CASSSTGTGGYEQYF. The CDR3 bases are TGTGCCAGCAGCTCCACCGGGACAGGGGGGTACGAGCAGTACTTC.